These 18 T cell receptor beta chains originate from one sample sequenced in a study of blood T cell repertoires in COVID-19. TCRdb keeps only in-frame clones here, not all; method: immunoSEQ multiplex PCR. The sample includes about 500,000 clones, roughly nine tenths of them seen just once. Sequences were obtained from PBMCs or T cells enriched from blood (not recorded which). The receptors were sampled from a woman aged 18-29 years who had recovered from COVID-19.

The chain is built from TRBV7-2 and TRBJ2-7, with 7 bases that match TRBD2. This CDR3 region has 16 residues. The germline V gene encodes CDR1 SGHTA and CDR2 FQGNSA. V shed 5 bases and J 2 bases; nucleotides not matched to a gene: 12. For the CDR3, the DNA is TGTGCCAGCAGCCCCCGGATTAGCGGGTCCCCCTACGAGCAGTACTTC. Encoded protein: CASSPRISGSPYEQYF. The full variable domain, rest sourced from reference TRBV7-2 and TRBJ2-7, is GAGVSQSPSNKVTEKGKDVELRCDPISGHTALYWYRQSLGQGLEFLIYFQGNSAPDKSGLPSDRFSAERTGGSVSTLTIQRTQQEDSAVYLCASSPRISGSPYEQYFGPGTRLTVT.

The chain employs TRBV18 and TRBJ2-2; D perhaps matches TRBD2 (5 bases). V lost 0 bases and J 5 bases, leaving 13 bases between the germline ends. The CDR3 loop spans 16 amino acids. Germline loops: CDR1 KGHSH, CDR2 LQKENI. CDR3 nucleotides: TGTGCCAGCTCACCACCTCCGGGGAGAGGTACCGGGGAGCTGTTTTTT. It yields the protein CASSPPPGRGTGELFF.

As regards this clone: Other DNA sequences within the sample encode an identical CDR3. This chain joins TRBV4-1 and TRBJ2-7; weak D call: TRBD1 (6 bases). The CDR3 has 13 amino acids. Germline V gene sequence: CDR1 MGHRA, CDR2 YSYEKL. V lost 0 bases to trimming and J lost 3 bases, with 6 bases between them. CDR3 amino acids: CASSQEQGYEQYF. In nucleotides, the CDR3 is TGCGCCAGCAGCCAAGAACAGGGCTACGAGCAGTACTTC.

The V and J genes are TRBV19 and TRBJ1-2; D is perhaps TRBD1 (6 bases). V lost 2 bases and J 6 bases, leaving 10 bases between the germline ends. The CDR3 spans 13 residues. CDR1 and CDR2 from the germline V gene are LNHDA and SQIVND (reference sequence). The CDR3 loop is CASSISGADGYTF. The CDR3 bases are TGTGCCAGTAGTATATCAGGGGCTGATGGCTACACCTTC.

The rearrangement joins TRBV30 to TRBJ1-6, with D perhaps TRBD1 (5 bases). The CDR3 has 20 residues. Germline V CDR1 and CDR2: GTSNPN, SVGIG (reference sequence). V shed 0 bases and J shed 10 bases, with 31 bases lying between them. The DNA for the CDR3 is TGTGCCTGGAGTGTAGGTTCTCGGGGGAACCGACGGGGATATATGTCACCCCTCCACTTT. Its protein product is CAWSVGSRGNRRGYMSPLHF.

The chain employs TRBV5-1 and TRBJ2-3, with 12 positions matching TRBD2. The germline V gene encodes CDR1 SGHRS and CDR2 YFSETQ. Trimming removed 6 bases from V and 5 bases from J; junction bases left unmatched: 4. The CDR3 consists of 14 residues. CDR3 bases: TGCGCCAGCACACCTAGCGGGGGGGAAGATACGCAGTATTTT. Translated: CASTPSGGEDTQYF.

J is TRBJ1-2 and V is TRBV28; 9 positions match TRBD1. CDR1 and CDR2 (germline): MDHEN, SYDVKM. The ends lost 6 bases at V and 11 bases at J; junction bases unmatched: 10. The CDR3 is 13 amino acids. CDR3 DNA: TGTGCCAGCAGCCTTACGGGACAGGGAGAGTACACCTTC. Protein sequence: CASSLTGQGEYTF.

The chain couples TRBV24-1 to TRBJ2-2, with D maybe TRBD2 (5 bases). The CDR3 consists of 15 residues. Trimming removed 3 bases from V and 8 bases from J, with 15 bases in between. The germline gives CDR1 KGHDR, CDR2 SFDVKD. CDR3 coding DNA: TGTGCCACCAGTGATGGAAGGACTGCGATAGGGGAGCTGTTTTTT. As protein: CATSDGRTAIGELFF.

The CDR3, as DNA: TGTGCCACGGCGGCATCAGTGAACACTGAAGCTTTCTTT. Residues: CATAASVNTEAFF. The chain carries TRBV19 and TRBJ1-1; D unresolved. The CDR3 consists of 13 residues. V dropped 10 bases and J dropped 0 bases, with 12 bases sitting between them. Germline CDR1 is LNHDA and CDR2 is SQIVND (reference sequence).

V and J are TRBV18 and TRBJ1-5; the D is unclear. Germline V lookup: CDR1 KGHSH, CDR2 LQKENI. Trimming removed 2 bases at V and 2 bases at J, with 4 bases between. CDR3 length equals 13 residues. The CDR3 spells CASSPSGNQPQHF. CDR3 DNA sequence: TGTGCCAGCTCACCATCGGGCAATCAGCCCCAGCATTTT.

CDR3: CASSLAAGASKQFF. The CDR3 bases are TGTGCCAGCAGCTTAGCGGCGGGGGCCTCCAAGCAGTTCTTC. This sequence joins TRBV7-2 and TRBJ2-1, with a weak D call TRBD2 (7 bases). The CDR3 is 14 amino acids. Germline lookup yields CDR1 SGHTA and CDR2 FQGNSA. The germline V and J ends were trimmed by 0 bases and 11 bases, with 14 bases remaining between them.

This clone was seen a handful of times. The chain employs TRBV30 and TRBJ2-2, with TRBD1 matching 10 bases. CDR1 is GTSNPN, CDR2 SVGIG, per germline (reference sequence). CDR3 size: 15 residues. Losses at the gene ends were 5 bases for V and 3 bases for J; bases not matched to a gene: 6. The CDR3 sequence is CAWGSGQGDTGELFF. The CDR3 nucleotides read TGTGCCTGGGGTTCTGGACAGGGGGACACCGGGGAGCTGTTTTTT. Supplemented by reference TRBV30 and TRBJ2-2, the full variable domain reads SQTIHQWPATLVQPVGSPLSLECTVEGTSNPNLYWYRQAAGRGLQLLFYSVGIGQISSEVPQNLSASRPQDRQFILSSKKLLLSDSGFYLCAWGSGQGDTGELFFGEGSRLTVL.

The CDR3 DNA reads TGTGCCAGCAGTGACTCTCGGGAGAGCGCGCAGTATTTT. It codes for CASSDSRESAQYF. V and J are TRBV6-4 and TRBJ2-3; D might be TRBD2 (6 bases). Germline V gives CDR1 MRHNA, CDR2 SNTAGT. V lost 0 bases to trimming and J lost 10 bases, with 11 bases between them. This CDR3 region has 13 residues.

V usage is TRBV2 and J usage is TRBJ2-5, with TRBD2 matching over 9 bases. The length of the CDR3 is 16 residues. V gave up 1 base and J gave up 3 bases; unmatched junction bases: 6. Germline lookup yields CDR1 SNHLY and CDR2 FYNNEI. The CDR3 region is CASSEEGAGGKETQYF. DNA for the CDR3: TGTGCCAGCAGTGAAGAAGGAGCGGGGGGAAAAGAGACCCAGTACTTC.

This CDR3 reads CASSSTGGAANTGELFF. CDR3 nucleotides: TGTGCCAGCAGCTCGACGGGGGGAGCCGCGAACACCGGGGAGCTGTTTTTT. The J gene is TRBJ2-2, the V gene TRBV7-2; 7 nucleotides line up with TRBD2. This CDR3 has 17 residues. Germline V gives CDR1 SGHTA, CDR2 FQGNSA. J was trimmed by 0 bases and V by 4 bases; bases with no gene match: 8.

The V call is TRBV3-1 (or the pseudogene TRBV3-2), the J call TRBJ2-2; TRBD2 might be the D (5 bases). Germline CDR1 is LGHDT and CDR2 is YNNKEL (reference sequence). The CDR3 length is 15 residues. Trimming took 5 bases from V and 6 from J, leaving 16 bases between them. In nucleotides, the CDR3 is TGTGCCAGCAGCTCGACACGCCGGGGAGCCGGGGAGCTGTTTTTT. This translates into CASSSTRRGAGELFF.

In DNA, the CDR3 is TGTGCCAGTAGCCCTGAGGCGAGGGAGCTGTTTTTT. Amino acid sequence: CASSPEARELFF. The chain recombines TRBV19 with TRBJ2-2, with D unclear. The V gene's germline CDR1 is LNHDA and CDR2 SQIVND (reference sequence). The CDR3 spans 12 residues. The V end was cut by 6 bases, the J end by 9 bases, with 11 bases between. The full variable domain, in which reference TRBV19 and TRBJ2-2 provide the parts outside the CDR3, is DGGITQSPKYLFRKEGQNVTLSCEQNLNHDAMYWYRQDPGQGLRLIYYSQIVNDFQKGDIAEGYSVSREKKESFPLTVTSAQKNPTAFYLCASSPEARELFFGEGSRLTVL.

This chain joins TRBV4-1 and TRBJ2-3; D gene ambiguous. V dropped 0 bases and J dropped 6 bases, with 22 bases sitting between them. Germline loops: CDR1 MGHRA, CDR2 YSYEKL. CDR3 size: 18 residues. The CDR3 DNA follows: TGCGCCAGCAGCCAAGATCAAATCAGACATCTACCGCCCGATACGCAGTATTTT. This gives the protein CASSQDQIRHLPPDTQYF.